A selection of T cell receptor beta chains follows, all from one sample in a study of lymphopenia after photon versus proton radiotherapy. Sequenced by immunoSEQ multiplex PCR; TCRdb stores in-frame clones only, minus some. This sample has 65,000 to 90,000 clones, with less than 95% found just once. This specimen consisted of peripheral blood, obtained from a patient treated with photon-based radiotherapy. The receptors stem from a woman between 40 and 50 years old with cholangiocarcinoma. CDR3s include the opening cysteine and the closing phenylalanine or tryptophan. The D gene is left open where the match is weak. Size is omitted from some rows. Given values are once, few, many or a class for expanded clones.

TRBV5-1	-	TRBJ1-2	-	CASSLEGGYGYTF	TGCGCCAGCAGCTTGGAGGGGGGCTATGGCTACACCTTC
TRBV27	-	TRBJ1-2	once	CASSLSGTNYGYTF	TGTGCCAGCAGTTTATCAGGGACTAACTATGGCTACACCTTC
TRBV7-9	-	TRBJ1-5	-	CASSLVSGDQPQHF	TGTGCCAGCAGCTTAGTCTCTGGAGATCAGCCCCAGCATTTT
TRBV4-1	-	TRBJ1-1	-	CASSQEQEVDTEAFF	TGCGCCAGCAGCCAAGAACAGGAAGTCGACACTGAAGCTTTCTTT
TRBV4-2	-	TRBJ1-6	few	CASSQDWGGGALDSPLHF	TGTGCCAGCAGCCAAGATTGGGGAGGGGGTGCGTTGGATTCACCCCTCCACTTT
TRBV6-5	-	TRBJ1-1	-	CASSPRWNTEAFF	TGTGCCAGCAGTCCTCGGTGGAACACTGAAGCTTTCTTT
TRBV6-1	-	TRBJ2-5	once	CASRFLETQYF	TGTGCCAGCAGATTTCTCGAGACCCAGTACTTC
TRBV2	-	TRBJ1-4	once	CASSDSRDEKLFF	TGTGCCAGCAGTGATAGTCGGGATGAAAAACTGTTTTTT
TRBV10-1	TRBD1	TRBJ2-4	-	CASSESAGGKDIQYF	TGCGCCAGCAGTGAGTCTGCAGGGGGCAAGGACATTCAGTACTTC
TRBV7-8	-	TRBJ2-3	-	CASSLRRGRPGADTQYF	TGTGCCAGCAGCTTACGCCGCGGACGCCCAGGGGCAGATACGCAGTATTTT
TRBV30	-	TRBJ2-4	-	CAWSVLLAKNIQYF	TGTGCCTGGAGTGTACTGCTAGCCAAAAACATTCAGTACTTC
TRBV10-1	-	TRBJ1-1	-	CASSELTEAEAFF	TGCGCCAGCAGTGAGTTAACGGAGGCTGAAGCTTTCTTT
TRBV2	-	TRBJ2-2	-	CASKGAGRNSGELFF	TGTGCCAGCAAGGGGGCGGGAAGGAATTCCGGGGAGCTGTTTTTT
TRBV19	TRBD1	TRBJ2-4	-	CASSSRDRVSKNIQYF	TGTGCCAGTAGTTCCCGGGACAGGGTGTCCAAAAACATTCAGTACTTC
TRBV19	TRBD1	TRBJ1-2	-	CASTVGQGGNYGYTF	TGTGCCAGTACCGTGGGACAGGGGGGTAACTATGGCTACACCTTC